This T cell receptor (beta chain) appears in the sequencing data of a study of shared clonotypes between healthy human individuals. A note on this clone: Antigen specificity is unknown.

General study points: Among a few donors, approximately 5.4% of naive CD4 clonotypes were found in common.

Using immunoSEQ multiplex PCR, the repertoire was profiled, and TCRdb retains in-frame clones only, with some absent. This sample yields about 2,200,000 clones, of which approximately 94% are seen a single time; roughly 1.8% belongs to the top ten. Trimming removed 6 bases from V and 1 base from J; junction bases left unmatched: 6. This CDR3 has 15 residues. CD45RO-negative cells were positively selected for CCR7, leaving out terminally differentiated effector memory CD45RA+ cells. Sequencing was performed on naive CD8+ T cells from PBMCs. This TCR derives from a man younger than 35 in good health. Some clones in this sample may be carry-over from other donors' samples. This chain links TRBV23-1 with TRBJ2-1; TRBD1 matches 7 bases. TRBV23-1 carries the ORF label, with uncertain function. The CDR3 nucleotides read TGCGCCAGCAGCCCTGACAGGGCTTCCTACAATGAGCAGTTCTTC. This sequence encodes CASSPDRASYNEQFF.